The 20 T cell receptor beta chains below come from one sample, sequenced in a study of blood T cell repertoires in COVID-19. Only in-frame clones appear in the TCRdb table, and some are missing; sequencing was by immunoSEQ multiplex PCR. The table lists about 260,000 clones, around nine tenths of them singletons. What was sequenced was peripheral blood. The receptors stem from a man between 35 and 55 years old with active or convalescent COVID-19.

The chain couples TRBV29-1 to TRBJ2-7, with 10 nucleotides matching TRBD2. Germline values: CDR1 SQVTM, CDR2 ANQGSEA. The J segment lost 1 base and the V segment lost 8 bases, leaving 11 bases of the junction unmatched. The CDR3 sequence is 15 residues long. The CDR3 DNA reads TGCAGCCCCCGGCTAGCGGGAGAAGGGTCCTACGAGCAGTACTTC. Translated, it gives CSPRLAGEGSYEQYF.

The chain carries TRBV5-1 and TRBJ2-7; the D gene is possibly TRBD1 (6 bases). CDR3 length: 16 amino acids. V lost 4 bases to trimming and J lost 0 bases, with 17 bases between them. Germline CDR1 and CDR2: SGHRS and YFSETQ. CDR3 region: CASSPPGAEASYEQYF. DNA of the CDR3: TGCGCCAGCAGCCCCCCAGGGGCCGAAGCCTCCTACGAGCAGTACTTC. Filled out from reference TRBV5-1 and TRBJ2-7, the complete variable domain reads KAGVTQTPRYLIKTRGQQVTLSCSPISGHRSVSWYQQTPGQGLQFLFEYFSETQRNKGNFPGRFSGRQFSNSRSEMNVSTLELGDSALYLCASSPPGAEASYEQYFGPGTRLTVT.

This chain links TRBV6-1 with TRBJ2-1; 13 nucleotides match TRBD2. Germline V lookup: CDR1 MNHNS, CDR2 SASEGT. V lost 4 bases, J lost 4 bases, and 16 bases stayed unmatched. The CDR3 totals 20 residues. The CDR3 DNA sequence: TGTGCCAGCAGTGTCGTGTTAAGTACTAGCGGGAGGGTAACTTACAATGAGCAGTTCTTC. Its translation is CASSVVLSTSGRVTYNEQFF.

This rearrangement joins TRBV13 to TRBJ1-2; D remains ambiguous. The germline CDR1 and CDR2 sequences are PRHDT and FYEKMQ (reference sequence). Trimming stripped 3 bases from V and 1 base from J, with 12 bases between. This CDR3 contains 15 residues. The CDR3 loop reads CASSFGGPDNYGYTF. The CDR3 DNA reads TGTGCCAGCAGCTTTGGTGGGCCGGATAACTATGGCTACACCTTC.

This chain's CDR3 is CASSVAQGGGQYF. The CDR3 DNA sequence: TGTGCCAGCAGCGTAGCACAGGGGGGTGGGCAGTATTTT. This chain connects TRBV9 to TRBJ2-3; TRBD1 aligns across 8 bases. The CDR3 loop spans 13 amino acids. Looked up from germline, CDR1 is SGDLS and CDR2 is YYNGEE. The J segment lost 11 bases and the V segment lost 0 bases, leaving 5 bases of the junction unmatched.

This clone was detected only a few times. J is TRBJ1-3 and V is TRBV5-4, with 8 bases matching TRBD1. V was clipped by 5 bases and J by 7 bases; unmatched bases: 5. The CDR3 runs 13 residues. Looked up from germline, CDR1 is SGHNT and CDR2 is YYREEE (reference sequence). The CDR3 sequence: CASRPTGVNTIYF. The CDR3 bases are TGTGCCAGCAGGCCGACAGGGGTGAACACCATATATTTT.

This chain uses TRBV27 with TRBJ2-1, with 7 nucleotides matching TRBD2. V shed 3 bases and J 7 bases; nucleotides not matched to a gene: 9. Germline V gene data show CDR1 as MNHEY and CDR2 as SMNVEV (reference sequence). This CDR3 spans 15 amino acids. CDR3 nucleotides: TGTGCCAGCAGTTTGGTCGGCGGGAGTAGGAATGAGCAGTTCTTC. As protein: CASSLVGGSRNEQFF.

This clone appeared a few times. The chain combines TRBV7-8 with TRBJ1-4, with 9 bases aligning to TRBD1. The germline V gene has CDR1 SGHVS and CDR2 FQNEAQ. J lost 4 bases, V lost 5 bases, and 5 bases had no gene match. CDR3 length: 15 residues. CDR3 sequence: CASSPGTGINEKLFF. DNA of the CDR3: TGTGCCAGCAGCCCTGGGACAGGGATTAATGAAAAACTGTTTTTT.

Written as DNA, the CDR3 is TGTGCCAGCAGTTACGGCCAGGGTGGCGAGCAGTACTTC. This encodes CASSYGQGGEQYF. The chain has TRBV6-5 and TRBJ2-7; D perhaps matches TRBD1 (5 bases). CDR3 size: 13 residues. The V end was cut by 2 bases, the J end by 6 bases, with 11 bases between. Per the germline V gene, CDR1 is MNHEY and CDR2 is SVGAGI.

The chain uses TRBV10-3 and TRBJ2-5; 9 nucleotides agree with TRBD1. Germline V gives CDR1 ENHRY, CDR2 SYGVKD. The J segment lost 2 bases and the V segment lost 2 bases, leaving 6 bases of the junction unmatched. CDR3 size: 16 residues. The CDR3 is CAISEEGQGLQETQYF. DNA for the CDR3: TGTGCCATCAGTGAGGAAGGACAGGGGTTACAAGAGACCCAGTACTTC.

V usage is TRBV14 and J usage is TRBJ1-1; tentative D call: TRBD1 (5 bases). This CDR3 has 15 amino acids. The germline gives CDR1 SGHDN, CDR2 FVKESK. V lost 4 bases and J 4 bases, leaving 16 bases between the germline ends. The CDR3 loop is CASSPTKGLGTEAFF. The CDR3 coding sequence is TGTGCCAGCAGCCCTACCAAGGGGCTCGGCACTGAAGCTTTCTTT.

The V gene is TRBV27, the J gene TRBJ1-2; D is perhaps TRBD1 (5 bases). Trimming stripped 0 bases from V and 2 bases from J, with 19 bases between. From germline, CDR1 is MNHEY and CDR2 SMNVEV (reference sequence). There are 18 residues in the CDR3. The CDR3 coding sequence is TGTGCCAGCAGTTTATCGAATCCTGTTCGGCAGGGCAACTATGGCTACACCTTC. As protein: CASSLSNPVRQGNYGYTF.

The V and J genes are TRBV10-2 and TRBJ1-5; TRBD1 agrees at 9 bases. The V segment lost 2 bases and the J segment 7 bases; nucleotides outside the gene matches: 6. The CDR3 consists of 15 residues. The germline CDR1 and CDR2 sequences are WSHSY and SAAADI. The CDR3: CASSETGGLSQPQHF. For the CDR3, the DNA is TGCGCCAGCAGTGAGACAGGGGGCTTGTCCCAGCCCCAGCATTTT.

The CDR3 DNA reads as TGTGCCAGCAGCTCTTATATCGGCGGAGCGGCTTACAATGAGCAGTTCTTC. Translating it yields CASSSYIGGAAYNEQFF. J is TRBJ2-1 and V is TRBV11-3, with D possibly TRBD2 on 5 matching bases. The CDR3 is 17 amino acids. The V end lost 4 bases, the J end lost 4 bases, and 20 bases lay between the germline ends. The germline CDR1 and CDR2 sequences are SGHNT and YENEEA.

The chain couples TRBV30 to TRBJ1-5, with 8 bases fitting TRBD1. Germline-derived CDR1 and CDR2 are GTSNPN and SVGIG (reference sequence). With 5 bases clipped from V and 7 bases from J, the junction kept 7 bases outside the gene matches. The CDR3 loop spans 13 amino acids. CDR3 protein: CAWSGQEEQPQHF. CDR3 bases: TGTGCCTGGTCGGGACAGGAGGAACAGCCCCAGCATTTT.

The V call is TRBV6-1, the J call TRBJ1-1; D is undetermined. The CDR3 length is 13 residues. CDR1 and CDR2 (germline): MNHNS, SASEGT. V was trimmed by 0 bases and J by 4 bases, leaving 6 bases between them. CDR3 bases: TGTGCCAGCAGTGAAGCGCGGGGCACTGAAGCTTTCTTT. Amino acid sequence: CASSEARGTEAFF.

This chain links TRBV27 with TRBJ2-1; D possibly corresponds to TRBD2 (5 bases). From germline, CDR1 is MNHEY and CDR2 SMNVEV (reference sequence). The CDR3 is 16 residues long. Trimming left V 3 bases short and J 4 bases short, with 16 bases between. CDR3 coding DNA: TGTGCCAGCAGTTTGTCTACCGGGGTGGGATACAATGAGCAGTTCTTC. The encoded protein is CASSLSTGVGYNEQFF.

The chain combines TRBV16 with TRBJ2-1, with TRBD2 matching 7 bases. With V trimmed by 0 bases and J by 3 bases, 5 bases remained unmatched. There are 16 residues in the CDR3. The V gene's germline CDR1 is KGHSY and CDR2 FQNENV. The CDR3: CASSQSLGEGYNEQFF. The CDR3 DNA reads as TGTGCCAGCAGCCAATCGTTAGGGGAGGGCTACAATGAGCAGTTCTTC. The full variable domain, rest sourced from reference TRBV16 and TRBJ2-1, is GEEVAQTPKHLVRGEGQKAKLYCAPIKGHSYVFWYQQVLKNEFKFLISFQNENVFDETGMPKERFSAKCLPNSPCSLEIQATKLEDSAVYFCASSQSLGEGYNEQFFGPGTRLTVL.

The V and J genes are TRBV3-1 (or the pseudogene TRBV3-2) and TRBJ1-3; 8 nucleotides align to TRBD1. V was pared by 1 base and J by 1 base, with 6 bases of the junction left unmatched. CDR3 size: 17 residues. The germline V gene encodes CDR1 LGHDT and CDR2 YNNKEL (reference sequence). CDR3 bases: TGTGCCAGCAGCCAAGGGAGTCAGGGGGCATCTGGAAACACCATATATTTT. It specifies CASSQGSQGASGNTIYF.

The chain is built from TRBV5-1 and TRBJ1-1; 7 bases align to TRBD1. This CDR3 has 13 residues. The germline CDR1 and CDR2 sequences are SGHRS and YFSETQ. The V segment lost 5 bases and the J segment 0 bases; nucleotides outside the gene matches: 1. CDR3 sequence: CASSDRVNTEAFF. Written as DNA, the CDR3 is TGCGCCAGCAGTGACAGGGTGAACACTGAAGCTTTCTTT.